This record looks at one T cell receptor (beta chain) sequence and its context. As yet, its antigen is unknown. With 5 bases removed from V and 2 bases from J, the gap between germline ends came to 22 bases. The CDR3 is made up of 17 amino acids. Germline CDR1 SGHNT, CDR2 YYREEE (reference sequence). The approximately 120-subject validation cohort, separate from the roughly 700-subject first cohort, included the donors. These data come from a study of cytomegalovirus exposure and HLA in healthy donors. Broader study findings: Among TCR beta chains, those listed as cytomegalovirus-associated numbered some 170. The majority of TCR sequences were rare, yet some public TCRs appeared in many donors.

Sequencing was performed with immunoSEQ multiplex PCR; in TCRdb, only in-frame clones are kept and a portion is missing. The sample records around 56,000 clones, roughly nine tenths being singletons. The sequenced material came from PBMCs. The TCR comes from a woman younger than 30 in good health and CMV-seronegative. The chain combines TRBV5-4 with TRBJ2-5, with D maybe TRBD2 (5 bases). Written as DNA, the CDR3 is TGTGCCAGCAGAACCAAGTCCTGGGAGATTGGTCAAGAGACCCAGTACTTC. Protein sequence: CASRTKSWEIGQETQYF.